A single sample gave rise to the 18 T cell receptor beta chains below, sequenced in a study of cytomegalovirus exposure and HLA in healthy donors. Amplification used 60 Vbeta primers and 13 Jbeta primers. Assay: immunoSEQ multiplex PCR; the TCRdb copy retains only in-frame clones and omits some. Among fewer than 100,000 clones, around three quarters were seen once, and the ten largest hold approximately 1%. Sample: PBMCs. The origin of the receptors is a male donor in good health and CMV-seronegative.

There are a few counts of this clone. The chain uses TRBV6-4 and TRBJ2-1, with 8 bases that match TRBD2. The germline CDR1 and CDR2 sequences are MRHNA and SNTAGT. This CDR3 spans 14 amino acids. V trimming: 6 bases; J trimming: 8 bases; junction bases outside the gene matches: 9. The CDR3 sequence is CASSATGGPDEQFF. The CDR3 coding sequence is TGTGCCAGCAGCGCCACGGGGGGGCCGGATGAGCAGTTCTTC.

This clone was picked up one time. The rearrangement links TRBV2 to TRBJ2-3, with a tentative D call TRBD2 (5 bases). This CDR3 spans 16 amino acids. Per the germline V gene, CDR1 is SNHLY and CDR2 is FYNNEI. Trimming stripped 3 bases from V and 2 bases from J, with 15 bases between. CDR3 bases: TGTGCCAGCAGTGAGTTCGATAACGGGGACACAGATACGCAGTATTTT. This codes for CASSEFDNGDTDTQYF.

The genes are TRBV7-2 and TRBJ2-5; the D gene is possibly TRBD1 (6 bases). The J call may not be correct, given that the DNA end is closer to TRBJ2-7. The CDR3 has 15 residues. CDR1 and CDR2 from the germline V gene are SGHTA and FQGNSA. CDR3 region: CASSSLWTALYEQYF. CDR3 nucleotide sequence: TGTGCCAGCAGCTCCTTATGGACAGCATTGTACGAGCAGTACTTC.

The chain is built from TRBV5-4 and TRBJ1-1; D perhaps matches TRBD1 (6 bases). CDR1 is SGHNT, CDR2 YYREEE, per germline (reference sequence). Trimming stripped 2 bases from V and 7 bases from J, with 9 bases between. The CDR3 length is 12 residues. CDR3 sequence reads: CASSFDRREAFF. As DNA, the CDR3 is TGTGCCAGCAGCTTCGACAGGCGTGAAGCTTTCTTT. Full variable domain (remainder filled in from reference TRBV5-4 and TRBJ1-1): ETGVTQSPTHLIKTRGQQVTLRCSSQSGHNTVSWYQQALGQGPQFIFQYYREEENGRGNFPPRFSGLQFPNYSSELNVNALELDDSALYLCASSFDRREAFFGQGTRLTVV.

The rearrangement uses TRBV2 and TRBJ1-2; 8 bases fit TRBD1. V shed 6 bases and J 7 bases; nucleotides not matched to a gene: 10. This CDR3 has 14 amino acids. Per germline, CDR1 SNHLY and CDR2 FYNNEI. Here the CDR3 reads CASRGFRTGSGYTF. DNA for the CDR3: TGTGCCAGCAGGGGATTTCGGACAGGGAGTGGCTACACCTTC.

The rearrangement links TRBV10-3 to TRBJ2-1, with D possibly being TRBD1 (5 bases). The CDR3 spans 14 residues. The germline V gene has CDR1 ENHRY and CDR2 SYGVKD. Trimming left V 6 bases short and J 5 bases short, with 14 bases between. Here the CDR3 reads CAIRTDTTHNEQFF. CDR3 in DNA: TGTGCCATCAGAACGGACACTACACACAATGAGCAGTTCTTC.

This clone was seen just once. The V and J genes are TRBV30 and TRBJ2-5; 9 bases line up with TRBD1. Matching the DNA end better, TRBJ2-7 makes the J call doubtful. CDR1 is GTSNPN, CDR2 SVGIG, per germline (reference sequence). This CDR3 has 14 amino acids. CDR3 protein: CAWSRQGGGYEQYF. DNA of the CDR3: TGTGCCTGGAGTCGACAGGGGGGTGGATACGAGCAGTACTTC.

V and J are TRBV29-1 and TRBJ2-1; D unclear. Between the trimmed V and J ends, which lost 4 bases and 7 bases, there was a span of 11 bases. The CDR3 has 12 amino acids. Germline V gives CDR1 SQVTM, CDR2 ANQGSEA. CDR3: CSVGLITNEQFF. CDR3 in DNA: TGCAGCGTTGGGCTCATAACAAATGAGCAGTTCTTC.

This chain joins TRBV4-1 and TRBJ1-5, with D perhaps TRBD1 (5 bases). The CDR3 loop spans 18 amino acids. Germline values: CDR1 MGHRA, CDR2 YSYEKL. V lost 0 bases and J lost 1, with 16 bases in between. CDR3: CASSQERAGVSSNQPQHF. The CDR3 DNA reads as TGCGCCAGCAGCCAAGAAAGGGCGGGGGTTAGCAGCAATCAGCCCCAGCATTTT.

The chain employs TRBV6-5 and TRBJ1-3; maybe TRBD1 (6 bases). The germline V gene has CDR1 MNHEY and CDR2 SVGAGI. The CDR3 sequence is 14 residues long. V lost 1 base to trimming and J lost 5 bases, with 9 bases between them. This CDR3 reads CASSYLDSRNTIYF. The CDR3 coding sequence is TGTGCCAGCAGTTACTTGGACAGTAGAAACACCATATATTTT.

The chain has TRBV6-5 and TRBJ1-1; no clear D. The V gene's germline CDR1 is MNHEY and CDR2 SVGAGI. Trimming removed 0 bases at V and 3 bases at J, with 5 bases between. The CDR3 contains 13 residues. CDR3 DNA sequence: TGTGCCAGCAGTTACTCGGCAGACACTGAAGCTTTCTTT. Translating gives CASSYSADTEAFF.

The gene calls are TRBV9 and TRBJ1-2; TRBD1 might be the D (6 bases). Germline values: CDR1 SGDLS, CDR2 YYNGEE. This CDR3 has 12 amino acids. Trimming removed 4 bases from V and 8 bases from J, with 12 bases in between. The DNA of the CDR3 is TGTGCCAGCAGCCTGACAGGAGAAGGCTACACCTTC. Its translation is CASSLTGEGYTF. Supplemented by reference TRBV9 and TRBJ1-2, the full variable domain reads DSGVTQTPKHLITATGQRVTLRCSPRSGDLSVYWYQQSLDQGLQFLIQYYNGEERAKGNILERFSAQQFPDLHSELNLSSLELGDSALYFCASSLTGEGYTFGSGTRLTVV.

The V and J genes are TRBV30 and TRBJ2-1; TRBD2 agrees at 7 bases. CDR1 and CDR2 from the germline V gene are GTSNPN and SVGIG (reference sequence). The CDR3 sequence is 13 residues long. Trimming cost V 3 bases and J 5 bases; bases outside gene matches: 4. The DNA for the CDR3 is TGTGCCTGGAGGCTAGCGGTCCACAATGAGCAGTTCTTC. Translated: CAWRLAVHNEQFF.

The V and J genes are TRBV4-1 and TRBJ1-5, with D maybe TRBD1 (6 bases). Per the germline V gene, CDR1 is MGHRA and CDR2 is YSYEKL. V gave up 1 base and J gave up 3 bases, with 13 bases separating them. The CDR3 is made up of 16 amino acids. The CDR3 loop is CASSQGWVGANQPQHF. The CDR3, as DNA: TGCGCCAGCAGCCAAGGTTGGGTGGGGGCCAATCAGCCCCAGCATTTT.

This chain connects TRBV28 to TRBJ1-2; D remains ambiguous. CDR1 MDHEN and CDR2 SYDVKM come from the germline V gene. V lost 5 bases and J lost 8, with 12 bases in between. The CDR3 runs to 12 residues. The CDR3 region is CASSPPSGGYTF. The CDR3 DNA reads TGTGCCAGCAGTCCCCCTTCAGGAGGCTACACCTTC.

Written as DNA, the CDR3 is TGTGCCAGCAGTAAACAGGGACAGATGAACACTGAAGCTTTCTTT. It encodes CASSKQGQMNTEAFF. The rearrangement links TRBV27 to TRBJ1-1; 7 bases are a match to TRBD1. CDR3 length: 15 amino acids. Germline CDR1 is MNHEY and CDR2 is SMNVEV (reference sequence). V was pared by 5 bases and J by 0 bases, with 6 bases of the junction left unmatched.

This rearrangement joins TRBV9 to TRBJ2-5; possible D gene TRBD2, 6 bases. Trimming cost V 0 bases and J 1 base, with 10 bases left between them. This CDR3 is built from 15 residues. Germline lookup yields CDR1 SGDLS and CDR2 YYNGEE. DNA for the CDR3: TGTGCCAGCAGCGTAGACGGGAGACCCCAAGAGACCCAGTACTTC. Translating it yields CASSVDGRPQETQYF.

This clone is a singleton in its sample. The CDR3 DNA is TGTGCCAGCAGCACCGGGACAGGTTTGTTTGGCTACACCTTC. Its translation: CASSTGTGLFGYTF. The chain uses TRBV9 and TRBJ1-2; 8 bases match TRBD1. CDR3 length: 14 residues. V was clipped by 4 bases and J by 7 bases; unmatched bases: 9. Germline-derived CDR1 and CDR2 are SGDLS and YYNGEE.